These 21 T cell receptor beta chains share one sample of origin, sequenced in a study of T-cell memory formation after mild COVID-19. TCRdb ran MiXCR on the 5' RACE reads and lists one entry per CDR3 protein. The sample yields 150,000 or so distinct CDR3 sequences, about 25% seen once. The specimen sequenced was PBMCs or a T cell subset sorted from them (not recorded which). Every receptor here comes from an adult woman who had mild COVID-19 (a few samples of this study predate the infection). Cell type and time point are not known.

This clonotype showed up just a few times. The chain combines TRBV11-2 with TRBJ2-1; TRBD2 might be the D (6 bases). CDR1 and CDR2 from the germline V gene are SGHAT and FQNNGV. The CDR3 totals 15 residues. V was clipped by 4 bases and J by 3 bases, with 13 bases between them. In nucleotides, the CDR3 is TGTGCCAGCAGCTGGAGGGTAAGCAACTACAATGAGCAGTTCTTC. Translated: CASSWRVSNYNEQFF.

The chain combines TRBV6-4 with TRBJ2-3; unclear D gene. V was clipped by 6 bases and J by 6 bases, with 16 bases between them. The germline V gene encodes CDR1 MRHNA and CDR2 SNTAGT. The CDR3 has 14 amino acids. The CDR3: CASSRTAGVDTQYF. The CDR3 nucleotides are TGTGCCAGCAGCAGGACCGCCGGAGTGGATACGCAGTATTTT.

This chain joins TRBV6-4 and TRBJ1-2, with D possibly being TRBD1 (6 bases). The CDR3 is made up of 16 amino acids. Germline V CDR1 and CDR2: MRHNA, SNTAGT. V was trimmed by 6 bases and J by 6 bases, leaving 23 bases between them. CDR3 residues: CASRVGGQARIDGYTF. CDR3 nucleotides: TGTGCCAGCAGAGTTGGGGGGCAGGCCAGAATTGATGGCTACACCTTC.

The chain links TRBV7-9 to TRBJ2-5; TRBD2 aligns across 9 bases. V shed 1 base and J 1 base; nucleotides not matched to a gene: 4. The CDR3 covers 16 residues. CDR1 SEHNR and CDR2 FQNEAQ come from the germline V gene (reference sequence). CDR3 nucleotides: TGTGCCAGCAGCTTAGGGCCTAGCGGGGTCCAAGAGACCCAGTACTTC. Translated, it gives CASSLGPSGVQETQYF.

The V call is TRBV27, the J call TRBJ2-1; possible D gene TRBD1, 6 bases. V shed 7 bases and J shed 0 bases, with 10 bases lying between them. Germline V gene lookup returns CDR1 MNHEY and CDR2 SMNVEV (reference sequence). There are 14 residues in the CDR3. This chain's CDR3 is CASKGVSSYNEQFF. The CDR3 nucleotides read TGTGCCAGCAAGGGGGTCAGCTCCTACAATGAGCAGTTCTTC.

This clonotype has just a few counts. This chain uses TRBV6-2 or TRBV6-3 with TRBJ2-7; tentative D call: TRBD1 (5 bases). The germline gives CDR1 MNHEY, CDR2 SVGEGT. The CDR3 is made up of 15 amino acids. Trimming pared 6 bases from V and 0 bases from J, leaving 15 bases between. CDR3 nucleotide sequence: TGTGCCAGCAGACCCAAAACAGGAGCCTCCTACGAGCAGTACTTC. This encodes CASRPKTGASYEQYF.

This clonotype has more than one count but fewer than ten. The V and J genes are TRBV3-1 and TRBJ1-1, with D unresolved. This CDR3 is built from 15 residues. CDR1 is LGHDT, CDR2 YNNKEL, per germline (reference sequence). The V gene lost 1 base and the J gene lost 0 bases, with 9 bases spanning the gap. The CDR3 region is CASSQGRLLNTEAFF. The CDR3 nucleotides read TGTGCCAGCAGCCAAGGTCGGCTCCTGAACACTGAAGCTTTCTTT.

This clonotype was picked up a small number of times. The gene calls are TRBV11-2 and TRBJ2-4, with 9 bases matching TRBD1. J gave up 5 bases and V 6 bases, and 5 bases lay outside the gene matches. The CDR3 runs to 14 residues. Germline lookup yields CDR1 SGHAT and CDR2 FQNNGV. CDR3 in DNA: TGTGCCAGCAGAACAAGACAGGGGGAAAACATTCAGTACTTC. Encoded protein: CASRTRQGENIQYF. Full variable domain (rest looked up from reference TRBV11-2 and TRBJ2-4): EAGVAQSPRYKIIEKRQSVAFWCNPISGHATLYWYQQILGQGPKLLIQFQNNGVVDDSQLPKDRFSAERLKGVDSTLKIQPAKLEDSAVYLCASRTRQGENIQYFGAGTRLSVL.

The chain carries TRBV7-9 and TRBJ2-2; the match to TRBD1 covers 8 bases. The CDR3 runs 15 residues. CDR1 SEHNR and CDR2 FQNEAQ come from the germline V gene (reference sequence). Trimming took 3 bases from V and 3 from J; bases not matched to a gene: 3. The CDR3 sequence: CASSFQGADTGELFF. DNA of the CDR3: TGTGCCAGCAGCTTTCAGGGGGCAGACACCGGGGAGCTGTTTTTT.

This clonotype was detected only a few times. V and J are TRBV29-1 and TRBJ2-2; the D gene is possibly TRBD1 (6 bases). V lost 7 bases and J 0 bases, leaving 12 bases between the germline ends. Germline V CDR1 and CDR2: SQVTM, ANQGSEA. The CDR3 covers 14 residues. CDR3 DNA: TGCAGCGCGGCAGGGGATGCGAACACCGGGGAGCTGTTTTTT. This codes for CSAAGDANTGELFF.

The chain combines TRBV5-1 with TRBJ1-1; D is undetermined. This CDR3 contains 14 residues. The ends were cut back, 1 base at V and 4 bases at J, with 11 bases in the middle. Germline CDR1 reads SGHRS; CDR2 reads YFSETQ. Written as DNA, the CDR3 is TGCGCCAGCAGCTTGCATTCCCGCGCCACTGAAGCTTTCTTT. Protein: CASSLHSRATEAFF.

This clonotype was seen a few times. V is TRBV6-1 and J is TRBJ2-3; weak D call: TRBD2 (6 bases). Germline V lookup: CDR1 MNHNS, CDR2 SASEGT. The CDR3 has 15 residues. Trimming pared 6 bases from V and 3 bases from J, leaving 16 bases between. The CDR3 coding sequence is TGTGCCAGCAGGTCCGGGCGGGGAGCTACAGATACGCAGTATTTT. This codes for CASRSGRGATDTQYF.

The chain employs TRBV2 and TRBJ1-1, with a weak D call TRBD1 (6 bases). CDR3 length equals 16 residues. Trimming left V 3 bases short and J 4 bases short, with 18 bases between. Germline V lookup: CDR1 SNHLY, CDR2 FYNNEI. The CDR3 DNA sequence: TGTGCCAGCAGTGAGTTTGGGGACACCCGAGGCACTGAAGCTTTCTTT. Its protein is CASSEFGDTRGTEAFF.

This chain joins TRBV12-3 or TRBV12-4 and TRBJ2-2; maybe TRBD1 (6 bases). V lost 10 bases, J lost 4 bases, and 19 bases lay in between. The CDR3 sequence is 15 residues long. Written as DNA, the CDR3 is TGTGCCACCTACTTCACAGGGTTAGGCACCGGGGAGCTGTTTTTT. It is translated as CATYFTGLGTGELFF.

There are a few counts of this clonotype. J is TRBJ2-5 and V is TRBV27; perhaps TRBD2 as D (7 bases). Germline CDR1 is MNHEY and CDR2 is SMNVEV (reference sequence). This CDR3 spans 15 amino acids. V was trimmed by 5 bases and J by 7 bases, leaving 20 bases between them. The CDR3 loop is CASSLVPGGQGTQYF. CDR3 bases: TGTGCCAGCAGTCTAGTACCCGGGGGGCAGGGGACCCAGTACTTC.

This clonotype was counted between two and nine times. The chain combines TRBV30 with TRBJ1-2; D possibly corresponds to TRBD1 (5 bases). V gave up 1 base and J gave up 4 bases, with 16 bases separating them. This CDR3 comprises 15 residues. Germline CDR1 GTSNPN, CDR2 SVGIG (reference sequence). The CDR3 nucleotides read TGTGCCTGGAGTGAAGACAGCCTCCCACCCTATGGCTACACCTTC. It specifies CAWSEDSLPPYGYTF.

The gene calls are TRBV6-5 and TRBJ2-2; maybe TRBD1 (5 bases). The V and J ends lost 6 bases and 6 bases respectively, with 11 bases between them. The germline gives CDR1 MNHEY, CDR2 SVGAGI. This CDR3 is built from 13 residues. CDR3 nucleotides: TGTGCCAGCAGCCTTGACAGTTCCGGGGAGCTGTTTTTT. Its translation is CASSLDSSGELFF.

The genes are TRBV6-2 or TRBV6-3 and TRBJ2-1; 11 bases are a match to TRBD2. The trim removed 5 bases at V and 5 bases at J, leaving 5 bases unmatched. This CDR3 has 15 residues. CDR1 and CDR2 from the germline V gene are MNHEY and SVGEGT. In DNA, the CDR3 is TGTGCCAGCAGTCACGGGACTAGCGGAAACAATGAGCAGTTCTTC. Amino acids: CASSHGTSGNNEQFF.

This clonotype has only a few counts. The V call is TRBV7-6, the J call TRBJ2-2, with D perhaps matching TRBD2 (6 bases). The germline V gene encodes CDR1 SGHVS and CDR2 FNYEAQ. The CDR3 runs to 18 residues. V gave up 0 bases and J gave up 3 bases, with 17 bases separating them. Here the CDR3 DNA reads TGTGCCAGCAGCTTAGCACTTATCTCGGGAGTCGACACCGGGGAGCTGTTTTTT. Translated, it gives CASSLALISGVDTGELFF.

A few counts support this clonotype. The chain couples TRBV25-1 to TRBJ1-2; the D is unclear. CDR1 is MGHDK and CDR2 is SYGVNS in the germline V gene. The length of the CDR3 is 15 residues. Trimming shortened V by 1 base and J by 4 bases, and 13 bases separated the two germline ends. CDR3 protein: CASSELNEAAYGYTF. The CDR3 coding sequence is TGTGCCAGCAGTGAATTGAACGAGGCGGCCTATGGCTACACCTTC.

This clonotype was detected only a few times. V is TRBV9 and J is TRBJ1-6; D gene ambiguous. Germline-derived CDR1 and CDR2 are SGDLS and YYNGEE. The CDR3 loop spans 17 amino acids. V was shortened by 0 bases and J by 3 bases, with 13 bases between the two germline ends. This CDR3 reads CASSVEEAPGYNSPLHF. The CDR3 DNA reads TGTGCCAGCAGCGTAGAGGAGGCGCCCGGCTATAATTCACCCCTCCACTTT.